The clone carrying this T cell receptor beta chain was observed a few times. Antigen: not known. This sample is part of a study of CD8 T cells in ankylosing spondylitis. Each TCR beta library was made by quantitative 5'-RACE that incorporated molecular barcodes. TCRdb recomputed calls from the 5' RACE reads with MiXCR, one row per CDR3 protein. This sample yields some 150,000 distinct CDR3 sequences, of which around 10% are seen a single time; about 4% belongs to the top ten. Germline assignment: CDR1 MNHNY and CDR2 SVGAGI (reference sequence). Trimming pared 8 bases from V and 4 bases from J, leaving 14 bases between. The CDR3 extends over 13 amino acids. Notes on the study in general: Apparently characteristic of ankylosing spondylitis blood was a TCR beta motif (about 8 highly homologous variants).

Sequencing was performed on blood, either unsorted or a sorted T cell fraction (not recorded which). The chain couples TRBV6-6 to TRBJ2-5; TRBD2 is a possible D gene (5 bases). The clonotype was recovered from a female donor with ankylosing spondylitis or in good health (not recorded which). The CDR3 bases are TGTGCCAGCGTTGACGGCGGGCGAGAGACCCAGTACTTC. This codes for CASVDGGRETQYF.